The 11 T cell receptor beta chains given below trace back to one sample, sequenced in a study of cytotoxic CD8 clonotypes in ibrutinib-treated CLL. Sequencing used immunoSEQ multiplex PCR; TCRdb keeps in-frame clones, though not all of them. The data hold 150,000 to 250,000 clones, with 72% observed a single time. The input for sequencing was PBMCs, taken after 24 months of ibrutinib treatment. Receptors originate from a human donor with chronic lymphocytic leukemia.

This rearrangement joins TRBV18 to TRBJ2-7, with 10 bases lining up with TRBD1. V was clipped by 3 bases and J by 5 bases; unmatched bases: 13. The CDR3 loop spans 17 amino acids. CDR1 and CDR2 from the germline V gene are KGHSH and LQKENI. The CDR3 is CASSPMTPGTGVDEQYF. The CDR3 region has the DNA TGTGCCAGCTCACCGATGACCCCCGGGACAGGGGTTGACGAGCAGTACTTC.

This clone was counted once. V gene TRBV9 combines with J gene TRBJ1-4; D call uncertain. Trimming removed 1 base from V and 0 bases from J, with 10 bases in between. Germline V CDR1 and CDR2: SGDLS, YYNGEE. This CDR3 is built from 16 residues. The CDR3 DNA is TGTGCCAGCAGCGTACTCTCTTATGCAACTAATGAAAAACTGTTTTTT. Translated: CASSVLSYATNEKLFF.

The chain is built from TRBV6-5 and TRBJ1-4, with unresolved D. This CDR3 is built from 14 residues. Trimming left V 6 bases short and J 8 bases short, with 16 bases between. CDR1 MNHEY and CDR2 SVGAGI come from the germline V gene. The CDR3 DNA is TGTGCCAGCAGCGGCGGGGTACCGCGGGAAAAACTGTTTTTT. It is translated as CASSGGVPREKLFF.

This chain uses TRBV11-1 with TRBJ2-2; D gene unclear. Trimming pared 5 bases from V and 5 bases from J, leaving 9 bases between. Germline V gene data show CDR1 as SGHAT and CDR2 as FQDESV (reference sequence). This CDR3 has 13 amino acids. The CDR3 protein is CASSTGPTGELFF. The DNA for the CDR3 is TGTGCCAGCAGCACGGGTCCTACCGGGGAGCTGTTTTTT. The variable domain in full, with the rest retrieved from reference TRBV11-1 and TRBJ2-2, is EAEVAQSPRYKITEKSQAVAFWCDPISGHATLYWYRQILGQGPELLVQFQDESVVDDSQLPKDRFSAERLKGVDSTLKIQPAELGDSAMYLCASSTGPTGELFFGEGSRLTVL.

This CDR3 is CASSMTDRGGEQYF. CDR3 nucleotides: TGTGCCAGCTCAATGACGGACAGGGGAGGCGAGCAGTACTTC. V and J are TRBV18 and TRBJ2-7, with 9 bases matching TRBD1. The germline CDR1 and CDR2 sequences are KGHSH and LQKENI. This CDR3 has 14 residues. The V segment lost 5 bases and the J segment 6 bases; nucleotides outside the gene matches: 8. Drawing the rest from reference TRBV18 and TRBJ2-7, the complete variable domain is NAGVMQNPRHLVRRRGQEARLRCSPMKGHSHVYWYRQLPEEGLKFMVYLQKENIIDESGMPKERFSAEFPKEGPSILRIQQVVRGDSAAYFCASSMTDRGGEQYFGPGTRLTVT.

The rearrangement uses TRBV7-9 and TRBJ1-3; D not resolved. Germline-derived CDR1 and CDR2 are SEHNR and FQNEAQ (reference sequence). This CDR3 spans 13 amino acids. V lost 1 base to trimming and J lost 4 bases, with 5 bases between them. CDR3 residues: CASSLVSGNTIYF. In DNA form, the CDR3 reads TGTGCCAGCAGCTTAGTATCGGGAAACACCATATATTTT.

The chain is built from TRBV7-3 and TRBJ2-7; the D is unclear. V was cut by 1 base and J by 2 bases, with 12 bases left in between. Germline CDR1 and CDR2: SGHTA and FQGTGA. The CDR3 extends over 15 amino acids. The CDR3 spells CASSLNPGSTYEQYF. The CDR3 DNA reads TGTGCCAGCAGCTTAAATCCAGGTAGCACCTACGAGCAGTACTTC.

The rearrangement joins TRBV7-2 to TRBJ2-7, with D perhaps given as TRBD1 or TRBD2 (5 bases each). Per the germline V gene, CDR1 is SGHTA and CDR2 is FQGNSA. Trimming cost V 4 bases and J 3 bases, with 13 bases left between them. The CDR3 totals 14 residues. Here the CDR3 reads CASSYRDGNYEQYF. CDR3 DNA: TGTGCCAGCAGCTACCGGGACGGCAACTACGAGCAGTACTTC.

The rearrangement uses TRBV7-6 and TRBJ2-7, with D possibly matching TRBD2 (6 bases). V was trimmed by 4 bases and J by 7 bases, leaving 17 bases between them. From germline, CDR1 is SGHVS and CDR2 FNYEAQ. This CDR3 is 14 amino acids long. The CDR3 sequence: CASSSYVPGGEQYF. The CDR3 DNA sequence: TGTGCCAGCAGCTCTTACGTACCTGGGGGGGAGCAGTACTTC.

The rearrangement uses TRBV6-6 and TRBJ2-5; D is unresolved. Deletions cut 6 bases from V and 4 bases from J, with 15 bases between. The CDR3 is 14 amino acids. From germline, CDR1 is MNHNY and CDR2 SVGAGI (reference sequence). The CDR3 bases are TGTGCCAGCAGCCAAGATTGGTTCGGAGAGACCCAGTACTTC. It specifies CASSQDWFGETQYF.

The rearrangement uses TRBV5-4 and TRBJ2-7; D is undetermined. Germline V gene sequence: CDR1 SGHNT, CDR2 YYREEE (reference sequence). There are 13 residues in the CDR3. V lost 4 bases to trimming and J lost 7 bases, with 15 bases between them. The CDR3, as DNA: TGTGCCAGCAGCACCGGCCCTAATTTGGAGCAGTACTTC. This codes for CASSTGPNLEQYF. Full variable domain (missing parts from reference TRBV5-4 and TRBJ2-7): ETGVTQSPTHLIKTRGQQVTLRCSSQSGHNTVSWYQQALGQGPQFIFQYYREEENGRGNFPPRFSGLQFPNYSSELNVNALELDDSALYLCASSTGPNLEQYFGPGTRLTVT.